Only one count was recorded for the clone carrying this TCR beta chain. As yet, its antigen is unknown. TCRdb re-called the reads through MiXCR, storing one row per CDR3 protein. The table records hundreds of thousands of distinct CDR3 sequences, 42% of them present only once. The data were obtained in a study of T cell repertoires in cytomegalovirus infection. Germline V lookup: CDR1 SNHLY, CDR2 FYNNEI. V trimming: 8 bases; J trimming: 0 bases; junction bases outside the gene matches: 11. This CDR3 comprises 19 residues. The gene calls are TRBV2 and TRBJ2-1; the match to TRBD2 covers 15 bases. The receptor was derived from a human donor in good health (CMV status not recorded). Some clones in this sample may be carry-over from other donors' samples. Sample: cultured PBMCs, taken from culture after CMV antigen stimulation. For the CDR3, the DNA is TGTGCCAGCTACCTTGGGACTAGCGGGGGGCAGAGCTCCTACAATGAGCAGTTCTTC. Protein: CASYLGTSGGQSSYNEQFF.